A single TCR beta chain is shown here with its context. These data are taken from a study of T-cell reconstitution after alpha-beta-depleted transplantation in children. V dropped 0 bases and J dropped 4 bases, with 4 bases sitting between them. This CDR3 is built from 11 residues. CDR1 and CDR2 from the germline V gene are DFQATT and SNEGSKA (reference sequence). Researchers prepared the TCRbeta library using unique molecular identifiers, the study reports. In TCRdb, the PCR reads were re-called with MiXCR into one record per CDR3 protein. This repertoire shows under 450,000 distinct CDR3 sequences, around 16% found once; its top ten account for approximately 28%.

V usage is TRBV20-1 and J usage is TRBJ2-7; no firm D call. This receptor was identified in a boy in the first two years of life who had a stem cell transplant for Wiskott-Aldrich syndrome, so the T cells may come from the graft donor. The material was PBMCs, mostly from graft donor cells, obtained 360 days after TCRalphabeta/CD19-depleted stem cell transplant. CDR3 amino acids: CSARDYYEQYF. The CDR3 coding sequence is TGCAGTGCTAGAGACTATTACGAGCAGTACTTC.